The 15 T cell receptor beta chains presented below share a single source sample, sequenced in a study of blood T cell repertoires in COVID-19. Libraries were prepared by immunoSEQ multiplex PCR; TCRdb keeps only in-frame clonotypes and omits some of them. The sample lists around 190,000 clones, just over 85% seen once, with under 9.5% in the top ten. Sequenced: peripheral blood. The receptors come from a man between 45 and 60 years old with active or convalescent COVID-19.

The V call is TRBV19, the J call TRBJ2-4; TRBD1 agrees at 8 bases. V lost 4 bases, J lost 6 bases, and 8 bases stayed unmatched. The CDR3 loop spans 15 amino acids. Per the germline V gene, CDR1 is LNHDA and CDR2 is SQIVND (reference sequence). As DNA, the CDR3 is TGTGCCAGTAGTACCACAGGGGGTAGTGGAAACATTCAGTACTTC. This encodes CASSTTGGSGNIQYF.

The chain carries TRBV7-6 and TRBJ2-1; 8 nucleotides align to TRBD1. In germline, CDR1 is SGHVS, CDR2 FNYEAQ. There are 14 residues in the CDR3. The V segment lost 5 bases and the J segment 7 bases; nucleotides outside the gene matches: 7. This CDR3 reads CASSPTTGVNEQFF. The DNA of the CDR3 is TGTGCCAGCAGCCCCACGACAGGGGTAAATGAGCAGTTCTTC.

CDR3 region: CAISADSYNQPQHF. In nucleotides, the CDR3 is TGTGCCATCAGCGCTGACAGCTACAATCAGCCCCAGCATTTT. This chain joins TRBV10-3 and TRBJ1-5; D may be TRBD1 (5 bases). Germline V gene data show CDR1 as ENHRY and CDR2 as SYGVKD. V lost 6 bases and J 3 bases, leaving 12 bases between the germline ends. The length of the CDR3 is 14 residues.

Remarks on this clone: Relative to the germline gene, one junction end is altered; a read error may explain this. The chain couples TRBV5-1 to TRBJ1-2; D unclear. Germline CDR1 SGHRS, CDR2 YFSETQ. CDR3 size: 13 residues. CDR3 DNA: TGCGCCAGCAGGTTGGCGGAGGTTTATGGCTACACCTTC. Residues: CASRLAEVYGYTF.

This sequence joins TRBV7-2 and TRBJ2-5; TRBD2 matches 12 bases. This CDR3 spans 15 amino acids. The trim removed 1 base at V and 5 bases at J, leaving 2 bases unmatched. CDR1 is SGHTA and CDR2 is FQGNSA in the germline V gene. CDR3 sequence: CASSLGGTSGETQYF. The CDR3 coding sequence is TGTGCCAGCAGCTTAGGCGGGACTAGCGGGGAGACCCAGTACTTC.

The chain has TRBV7-2 and TRBJ2-3, with D uncertain. CDR1 is SGHTA and CDR2 is FQGNSA in the germline V gene. The CDR3 sequence is 13 residues long. The germline V and J ends were trimmed by 1 base and 5 bases, with 7 bases remaining between them. The CDR3: CASSLGSLDTQYF. CDR3 nucleotide sequence: TGTGCCAGCAGCTTAGGGAGTCTAGATACGCAGTATTTT.

The chain has TRBV29-1 and TRBJ2-2, with D perhaps matching TRBD2 (6 bases). This CDR3 spans 12 amino acids. CDR1 and CDR2 (germline): SQVTM, ANQGSEA. The CDR3 nucleotides read TGCAGTGCGGGACGGGACACCGGGGAGCTGTTTTTT. Translation gives CSAGRDTGELFF.

In its sample, this clone was seen many times. This chain joins TRBV5-1 and TRBJ1-3; D remains ambiguous. The CDR3 is made up of 16 amino acids. Germline-derived CDR1 and CDR2 are SGHRS and YFSETQ. V lost 0 bases and J lost 0, with 10 bases in between. Here the CDR3 DNA reads TGCGCCAGCAGCTTGGCTGGGCCCCCCTCTGGAAACACCATATATTTT. Translation gives CASSLAGPPSGNTIYF.

The genes are TRBV27 and TRBJ1-2, with 11 bases matching TRBD1. The CDR3 runs 14 residues. Unmatched junction bases numbered 4, after V lost 4 bases and J lost 6 bases. Germline V gene data show CDR1 as MNHEY and CDR2 as SMNVEV (reference sequence). The CDR3 nucleotides are TGTGCCAGCAGTTCCGGGACAGGGGGAGATGGCTACACCTTC. Protein product: CASSSGTGGDGYTF.

The gene calls are TRBV5-1 and TRBJ1-1; D uncertain. The CDR3 runs to 15 residues. The germline CDR1 and CDR2 sequences are SGHRS and YFSETQ. V shed 0 bases and J shed 3 bases, with 12 bases lying between them. DNA for the CDR3: TGCGCCAGCAGCTTGGTTCAGGCGTCGGACACTGAAGCTTTCTTT. Its translation: CASSLVQASDTEAFF.

The CDR3 reads CASSSSKQGAEAFF. The CDR3 DNA reads TGTGCCAGCAGTTCGTCGAAACAGGGGGCTGAAGCTTTCTTT. V usage is TRBV6-2 or TRBV6-3 and J usage is TRBJ1-1; 8 bases are a match to TRBD1. This CDR3 comprises 14 residues. With V trimmed by 4 bases and J by 6 bases, 7 bases remained unmatched. CDR1 is MNHEY, CDR2 SVGEGT, per germline.

V usage is TRBV18 and J usage is TRBJ1-5; 7 nucleotides match TRBD1. CDR3 length: 14 residues. Per the germline V gene, CDR1 is KGHSH and CDR2 is LQKENI. V was clipped by 8 bases and J by 6 bases; unmatched bases: 10. The CDR3 sequence is CASTEQGWAQPQHF. In DNA, the CDR3 is TGTGCCAGCACGGAACAGGGGTGGGCTCAGCCCCAGCATTTT.

This clone came up once. CDR3 in DNA: TGTGCCAGCAGTTTGGGCCAGTTCGATGGCTACACCTTC. Its protein is CASSLGQFDGYTF. The genes are TRBV12-3 or TRBV12-4 and TRBJ1-2; D gene uncertain. The V end was cut by 3 bases, the J end by 6 bases, with 11 bases between. This CDR3 spans 13 amino acids.

The rearrangement uses TRBV4-2 and TRBJ1-4; unclear D gene. This CDR3 comprises 14 residues. Germline lookup yields CDR1 LGHNA and CDR2 YNFKEQ. V was clipped by 0 bases and J by 8 bases, with 10 bases between them. The CDR3 loop reads CASSQEGGWEKLFF. The CDR3 bases are TGTGCCAGCAGCCAAGAGGGCGGGTGGGAAAAACTGTTTTTT.

The chain recombines TRBV27 with TRBJ2-3; D is unclear. In germline, CDR1 is MNHEY, CDR2 SMNVEV (reference sequence). The CDR3 spans 14 residues. Trimming shortened V by 1 base and J by 0 bases, and 5 bases separated the two germline ends. The CDR3 sequence: CASSLFVSTDTQYF. CDR3 DNA: TGTGCCAGCAGTTTATTCGTAAGCACAGATACGCAGTATTTT.